This T cell receptor beta chain was recovered during a study of neurological immune-mediated disorders. Described time point: longitudinal time-point 3. TCRdb reprocessed the 5' RACE reads via MiXCR and lists one record per CDR3 protein. This sample yields more than 100,000 distinct CDR3 sequences, of which roughly a tenth are seen a single time; under 3.5% belongs to the top ten. Germline loops: CDR1 SGHTA, CDR2 FQGNSA. CDR3 length: 14 residues. V shed 1 base and J 7 bases; nucleotides not matched to a gene: 4. The rearrangement links TRBV7-2 to TRBJ1-2; 9 nucleotides align to TRBD1. Sample: PBMCs. The clonotype originates from a female donor with HTLV-1-associated myelopathy (HAM/TSP). CDR3 sequence: CASSLGGTGSGYTF. CDR3 coding DNA: TGTGCCAGCAGCTTAGGGGGGACAGGGTCTGGCTACACCTTC.